This T cell receptor beta chain was identified during a study of CD8 T cells in ankylosing spondylitis. Findings and caveats of the study: Some of these motif variants have turned up before, in reports on reactive arthritis synovial fluid and blood.

This CDR3 comprises 17 residues. The germline V and J ends were trimmed by 3 bases and 0 bases, with 15 bases remaining between them. Germline CDR1 ENHRY, CDR2 SYGVKD. This clonotype was seen many times. Its antigen is undetermined. TCRdb re-derived calls from the 5' RACE reads in MiXCR, one entry per CDR3 protein. The top ten hold 9.9% of the sample, which has approximately 100,000 distinct CDR3 sequences, 7.5% to 9% seen once. Material: blood, either unsorted or a sorted T cell fraction (not recorded which). The TCR sequence derives from a male donor with ankylosing spondylitis or in good health (not recorded which). The chain combines TRBV10-3 with TRBJ2-4; a possible D gene is TRBD1 (5 bases). The CDR3 sequence: CAISDRRSQGAKNIQYF. In nucleotides, the CDR3 is TGTGCCATCAGTGATCGTCGCAGTCAGGGAGCCAAAAACATTCAGTACTTC.